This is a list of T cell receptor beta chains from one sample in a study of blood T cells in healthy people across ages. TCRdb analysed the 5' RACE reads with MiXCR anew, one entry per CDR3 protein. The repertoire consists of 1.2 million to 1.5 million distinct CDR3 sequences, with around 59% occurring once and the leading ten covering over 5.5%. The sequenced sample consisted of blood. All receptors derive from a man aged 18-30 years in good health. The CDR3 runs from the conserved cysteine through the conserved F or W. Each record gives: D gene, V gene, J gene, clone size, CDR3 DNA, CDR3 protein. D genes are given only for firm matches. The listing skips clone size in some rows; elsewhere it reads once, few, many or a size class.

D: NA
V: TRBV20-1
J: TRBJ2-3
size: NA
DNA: TGCAGTGCTAGAGGGACCTGGGAGACAGATACGCAGTATTTT
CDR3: CSARGTWETDTQYF

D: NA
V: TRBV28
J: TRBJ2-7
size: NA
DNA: TGTGCCAGCAGCCGAACTCAGGGGATCTACGAGCAGTACTTC
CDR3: CASSRTQGIYEQYF

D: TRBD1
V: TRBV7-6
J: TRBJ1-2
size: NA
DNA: TGTGCCAGCAGCAAACAAAAGGGACAGGGGCCGGTCTATGGCTACACCTTC
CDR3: CASSKQKGQGPVYGYTF

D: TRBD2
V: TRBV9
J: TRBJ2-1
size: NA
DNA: TGTGCCAGCAGCGTAGGGGGACTAGTCAATGAGCAGTTCTTC
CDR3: CASSVGGLVNEQFF

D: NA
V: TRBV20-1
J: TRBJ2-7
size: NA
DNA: TGCAGTGCTAGAGACTACAGGGGAGGCTACGAGCAGTACTTC
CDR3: CSARDYRGGYEQYF

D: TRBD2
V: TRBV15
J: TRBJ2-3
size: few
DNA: TGTGCCACCAGCGGGACTACCGGTGGCACAGATACGCAGTATTTT
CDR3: CATSGTTGGTDTQYF

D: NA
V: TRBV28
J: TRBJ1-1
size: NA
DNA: TGTGCCAGCAGTTTCTCAGGGATCATGAACACTGAAGCTTTCTTT
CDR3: CASSFSGIMNTEAFF

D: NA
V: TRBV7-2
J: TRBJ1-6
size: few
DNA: TGTGCCAGCAGCTTAGATGGGGTGTCACCCCTCCACTTT
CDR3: CASSLDGVSPLHF

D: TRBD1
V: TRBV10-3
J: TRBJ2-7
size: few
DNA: TGTGCCATCAGTGATACAGGGGCCTACGAGCAGTACTTC
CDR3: CAISDTGAYEQYF

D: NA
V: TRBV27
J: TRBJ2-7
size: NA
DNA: TGTGCCAGCAGTAAAGGGGGGTACGAGCAGTACTTC
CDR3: CASSKGGYEQYF

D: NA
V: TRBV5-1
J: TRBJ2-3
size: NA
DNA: TGCGCCAGCAGCTTGTTTGGGATTAGCACAGATACGCAGTATTTT
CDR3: CASSLFGISTDTQYF

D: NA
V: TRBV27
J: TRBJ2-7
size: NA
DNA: TGTGCCAGCAGTGGTTTGGGATTCGAGCAGTACTTC
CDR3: CASSGLGFEQYF

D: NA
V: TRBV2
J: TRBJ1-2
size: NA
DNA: TGTGCCAGCAGTGAAGAAGGTTCCTCTGGCTACACCTTC
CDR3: CASSEEGSSGYTF

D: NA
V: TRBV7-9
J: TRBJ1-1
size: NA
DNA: TGTGCCAGCACCGTGCCTCGTTCCGGTAACACTGAAGCTTTCTTT
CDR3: CASTVPRSGNTEAFF

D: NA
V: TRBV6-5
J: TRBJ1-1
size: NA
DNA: TGTGCCAGCAGGTTTCGCACTGAAGCTTTCTTT
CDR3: CASRFRTEAFF

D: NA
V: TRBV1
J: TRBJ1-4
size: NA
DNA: TGCACCAGCAGCCAAGATCTAGTGCGCGGCCTGGAAAAACTGTTTTTT
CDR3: CTSSQDLVRGLEKLFF

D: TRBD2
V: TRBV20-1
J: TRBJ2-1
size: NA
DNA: TGCAGTGCTGACCTGCCGGGACTAGCGGGGGGAGTCTACAATGAGCAGTTCTTC
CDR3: CSADLPGLAGGVYNEQFF

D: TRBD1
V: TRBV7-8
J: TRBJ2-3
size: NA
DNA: TGTGCCAGCAGCTTAAGGGACAGGGGTGCCACAGATACGCAGTATTTT
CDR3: CASSLRDRGATDTQYF

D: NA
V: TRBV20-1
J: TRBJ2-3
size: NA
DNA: TGCAGTGCGGACCTCAGGTCAGATACGCAGTATTTT
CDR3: CSADLRSDTQYF

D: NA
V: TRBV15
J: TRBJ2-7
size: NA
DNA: TGTGCCACCAGCAGACACCCGGACTATGCCTACGAGCAGTACTTC
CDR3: CATSRHPDYAYEQYF

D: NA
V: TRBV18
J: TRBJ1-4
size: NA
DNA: TGTGCCAGCTCACCCGGGGCGCGGGTCCATGAAAAACTGTTTTTT
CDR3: CASSPGARVHEKLFF

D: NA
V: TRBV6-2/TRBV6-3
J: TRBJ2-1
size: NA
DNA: TGTGCCAGCAGTTACGGGACCTTCCAGAATGAGCAGTTCTTC
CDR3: CASSYGTFQNEQFF

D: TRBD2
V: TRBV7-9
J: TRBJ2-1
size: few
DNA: TGTGCCAGCAGCCCAGCGGGGGTACCGGGCAATGAGCAGTTCTTC
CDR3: CASSPAGVPGNEQFF

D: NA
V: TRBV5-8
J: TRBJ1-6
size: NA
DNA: TGTGCCAGCAGCTGGCGAAGCAATTCACCCCTCCACTTT
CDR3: CASSWRSNSPLHF

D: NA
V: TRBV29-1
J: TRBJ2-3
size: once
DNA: TGCAGCGTTGAAGATGGGAGGGGGGCCACAGATACGCAGTATTTT
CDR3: CSVEDGRGATDTQYF

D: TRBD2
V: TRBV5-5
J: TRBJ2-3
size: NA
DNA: TGTGCCAGCAGCTTGGCAAGCGGGAGGACGATAAGCACAGATACGCAGTATTTT
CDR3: CASSLASGRTISTDTQYF

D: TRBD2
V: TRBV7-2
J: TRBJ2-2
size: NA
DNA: TGTGCCAGCAGCTCGCGAGCGGGGGGGGACACCGGGGAGCTGTTTTTT
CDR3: CASSSRAGGDTGELFF

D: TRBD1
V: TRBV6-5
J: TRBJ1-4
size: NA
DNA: TGTGCCAGCCCCGGGACAGGCCCAAATGAAAAACTGTTTTTT
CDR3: CASPGTGPNEKLFF

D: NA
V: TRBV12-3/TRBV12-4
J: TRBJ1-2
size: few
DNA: TGTGCCAGCAGTTTGTCTTTGCAGCCTTCGGTGGATGGCTACACCTTC
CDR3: CASSLSLQPSVDGYTF

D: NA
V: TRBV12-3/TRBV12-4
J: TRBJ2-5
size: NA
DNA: TGTGCCAGCAGTCTACAGGGTAAGCAGTACTTC
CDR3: CASSLQGKQYF

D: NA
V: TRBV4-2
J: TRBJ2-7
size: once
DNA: TGTGCCAGCAGCCAAGAATGGGTACAGGGCAGTGACGAGCAGTACTTC
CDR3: CASSQEWVQGSDEQYF

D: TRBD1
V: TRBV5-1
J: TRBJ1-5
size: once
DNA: TGCGCCAGCAGCTTGGGACAGGGACACAATCAGCCCCAGCATTTT
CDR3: CASSLGQGHNQPQHF

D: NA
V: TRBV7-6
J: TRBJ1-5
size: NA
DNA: TGTGCCAGCAGTTGTAAGACCAGCAAGTATAGCAATCAGCCCCAGCATTTT
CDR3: CASSCKTSKYSNQPQHF

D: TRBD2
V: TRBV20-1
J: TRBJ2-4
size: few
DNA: TGCAGTGCAACCGGGACTAGCGGGGACTTCGGGGAGCAGTACTTC
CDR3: CSATGTSGDFGEQYF

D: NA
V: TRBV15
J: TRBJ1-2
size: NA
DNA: TGTGCCACCAGCAGAGACCCCCGGGTAGGGGGCTACACCTTC
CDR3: CATSRDPRVGGYTF

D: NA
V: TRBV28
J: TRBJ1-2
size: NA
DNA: TGTGCCAGCAGTTTCCGGCGGTATGGCTACACCTTC
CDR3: CASSFRRYGYTF

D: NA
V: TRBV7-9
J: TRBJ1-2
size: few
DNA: TGTGCCAGCAGCTCCCGGGTCTATGGCTACACCTTC
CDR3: CASSSRVYGYTF